This TCR beta chain was captured by sequencing in a study of blood T cell repertoires in COVID-19. Clones were sequenced by immunoSEQ multiplex PCR, and TCRdb holds only the in-frame ones, with some missing. The sample shows 250,000 to 300,000 clones, roughly 89% of them seen only once. Germline loops: CDR1 LNHDA, CDR2 SQIVND (reference sequence). V was trimmed by 7 bases and J by 4 bases, leaving 14 bases between them. The CDR3 runs to 14 residues. Sample: PBMCs or T cells enriched from blood (not recorded which). This receptor was taken from an older woman who had recovered from COVID-19. The V call is TRBV19, the J call TRBJ1-5; tentatively, D is TRBD1 (6 bases). CDR3: CASKDSLLNQPQHF. The CDR3 DNA reads as TGTGCCAGTAAGGACAGCCTTCTAAATCAGCCCCAGCATTTT.